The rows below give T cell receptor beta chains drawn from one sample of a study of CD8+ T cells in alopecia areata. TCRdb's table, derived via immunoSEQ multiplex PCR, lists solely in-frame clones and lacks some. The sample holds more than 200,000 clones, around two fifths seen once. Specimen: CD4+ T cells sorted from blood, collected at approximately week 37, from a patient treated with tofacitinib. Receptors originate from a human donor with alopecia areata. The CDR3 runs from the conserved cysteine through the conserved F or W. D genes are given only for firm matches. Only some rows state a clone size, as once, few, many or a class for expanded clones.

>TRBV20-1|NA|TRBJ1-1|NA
CSASEGIEAFF
TGCAGTGCTAGTGAGGGAATTGAAGCTTTCTTT
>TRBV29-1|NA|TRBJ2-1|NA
CSVELNTGLNEQFF
TGCAGCGTTGAACTCAACACGGGGCTCAATGAGCAGTTCTTC
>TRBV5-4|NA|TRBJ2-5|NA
CASSRTLTGNETQYF
TGTGCCAGCAGCCGCACACTTACCGGGAACGAGACCCAGTACTTC
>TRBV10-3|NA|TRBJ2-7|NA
CAISESSPPSEQYF
TGTGCCATCAGTGAGTCGAGCCCCCCCTCCGAGCAGTACTTC
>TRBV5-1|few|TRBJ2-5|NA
CASSLVGWQETQYF
TGCGCCAGCAGCTTGGTAGGGTGGCAAGAGACCCAGTACTTC
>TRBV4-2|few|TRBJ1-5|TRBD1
CASSQDRGQPQHF
TGTGCCAGCAGCCAGGACAGGGGTCAGCCCCAGCATTTT
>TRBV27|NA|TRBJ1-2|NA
CASMSEAGAPYGYTF
TGTGCCAGCATGTCTGAGGCAGGGGCACCCTATGGCTACACCTTC
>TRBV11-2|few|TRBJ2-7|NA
CASSGATVSSYEQYF
TGTGCCAGCAGCGGAGCGACGGTAAGCTCCTACGAGCAGTACTTC
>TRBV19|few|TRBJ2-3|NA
CASSPRGYGADTQYF
TGTGCCAGTAGCCCCAGGGGCTATGGCGCAGATACGCAGTATTTT
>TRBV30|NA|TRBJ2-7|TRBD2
CAWAASGYEQYF
TGTGCCTGGGCTGCTAGCGGCTACGAGCAGTACTTC
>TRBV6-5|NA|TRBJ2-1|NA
CASSYSQGYNEQFF
TGTGCCAGCAGTTACTCACAGGGCTACAATGAGCAGTTCTTC
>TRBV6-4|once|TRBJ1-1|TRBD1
CASSQDREGTEAFF
TGTGCCAGCAGTCAGGACAGGGAGGGCACTGAAGCTTTCTTT
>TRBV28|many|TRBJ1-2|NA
CASSLSPRNNYGYTF
TGTGCCAGCAGTTTATCGCCCCGAAACAACTATGGCTACACCTTC